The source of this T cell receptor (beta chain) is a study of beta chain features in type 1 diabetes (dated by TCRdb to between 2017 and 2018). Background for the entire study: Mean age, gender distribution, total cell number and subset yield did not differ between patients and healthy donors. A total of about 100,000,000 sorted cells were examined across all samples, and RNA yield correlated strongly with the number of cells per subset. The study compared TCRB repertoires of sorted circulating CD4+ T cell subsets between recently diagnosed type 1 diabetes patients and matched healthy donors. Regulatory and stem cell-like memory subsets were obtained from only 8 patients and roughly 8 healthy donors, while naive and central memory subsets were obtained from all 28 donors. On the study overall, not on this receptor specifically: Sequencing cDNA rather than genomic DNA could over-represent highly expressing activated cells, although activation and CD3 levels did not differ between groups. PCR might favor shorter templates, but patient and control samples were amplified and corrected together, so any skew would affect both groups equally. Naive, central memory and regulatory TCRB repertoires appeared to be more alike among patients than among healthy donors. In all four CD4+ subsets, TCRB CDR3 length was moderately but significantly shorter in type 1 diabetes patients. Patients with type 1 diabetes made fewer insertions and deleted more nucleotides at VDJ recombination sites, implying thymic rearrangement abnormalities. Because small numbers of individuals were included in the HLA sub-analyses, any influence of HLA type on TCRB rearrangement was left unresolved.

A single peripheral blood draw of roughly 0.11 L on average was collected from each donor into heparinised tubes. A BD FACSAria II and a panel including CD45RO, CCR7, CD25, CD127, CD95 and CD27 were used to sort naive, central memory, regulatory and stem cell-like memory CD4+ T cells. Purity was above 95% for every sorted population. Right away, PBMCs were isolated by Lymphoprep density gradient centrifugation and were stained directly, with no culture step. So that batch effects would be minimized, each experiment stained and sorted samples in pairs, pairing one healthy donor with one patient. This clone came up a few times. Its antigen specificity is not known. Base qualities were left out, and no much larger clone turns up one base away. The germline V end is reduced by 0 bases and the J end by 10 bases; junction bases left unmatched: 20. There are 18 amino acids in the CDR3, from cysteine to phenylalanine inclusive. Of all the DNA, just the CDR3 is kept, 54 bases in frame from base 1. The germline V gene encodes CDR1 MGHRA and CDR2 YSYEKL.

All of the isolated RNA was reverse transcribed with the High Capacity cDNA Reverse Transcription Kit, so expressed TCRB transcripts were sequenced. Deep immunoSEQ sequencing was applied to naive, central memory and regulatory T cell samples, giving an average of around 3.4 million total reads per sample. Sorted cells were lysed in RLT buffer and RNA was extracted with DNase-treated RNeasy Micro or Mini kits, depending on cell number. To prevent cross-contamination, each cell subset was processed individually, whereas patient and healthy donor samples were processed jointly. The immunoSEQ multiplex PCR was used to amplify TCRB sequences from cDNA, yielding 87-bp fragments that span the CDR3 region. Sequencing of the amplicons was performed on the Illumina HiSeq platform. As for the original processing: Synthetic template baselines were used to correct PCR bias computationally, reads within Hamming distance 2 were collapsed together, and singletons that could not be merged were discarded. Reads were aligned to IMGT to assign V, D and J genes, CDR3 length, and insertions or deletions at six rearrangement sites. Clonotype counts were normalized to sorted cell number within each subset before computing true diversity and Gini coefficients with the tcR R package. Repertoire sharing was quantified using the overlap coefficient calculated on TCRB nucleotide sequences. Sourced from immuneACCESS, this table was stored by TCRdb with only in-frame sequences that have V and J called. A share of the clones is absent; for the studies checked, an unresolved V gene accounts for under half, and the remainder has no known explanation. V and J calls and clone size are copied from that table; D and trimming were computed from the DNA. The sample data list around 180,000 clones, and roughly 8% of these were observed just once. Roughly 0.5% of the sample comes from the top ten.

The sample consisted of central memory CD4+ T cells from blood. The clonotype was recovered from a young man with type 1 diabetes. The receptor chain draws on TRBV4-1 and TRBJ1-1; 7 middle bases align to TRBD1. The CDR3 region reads CASSQDEGVTGALAGAFF. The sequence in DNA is TGCGCCAGCAGCCAAGATGAGGGGGTCACAGGGGCTCTAGCAGGAGCTTTCTTT.